This is a list of T cell receptor beta chains from one sample in a study of cytomegalovirus exposure and HLA in healthy donors. This table comes from immunoSEQ multiplex PCR, and its TCRdb copy is limited to in-frame clones, with some not included. The sample lists roughly 250,000 clones, around four fifths occurring once. Sequencing was done on a sample of PBMCs. Receptors originate from a woman in her 40s in good health and CMV-seropositive. The CDR3 runs from the conserved cysteine through the conserved F or W.

v_call: TRBV14; j_call: TRBJ1-1; cdr3_aa: CASSRLRVLAEAFF
v_call: TRBV4-3; j_call: TRBJ2-3; cdr3_aa: CASSQVLAGETDTQYF
v_call: TRBV30; j_call: TRBJ2-7; cdr3_aa: CAWRGLTGPRSYEQYF
v_call: TRBV7-2; j_call: TRBJ1-2; cdr3_aa: CASSLDKGAGNGYTF
v_call: TRBV18; j_call: TRBJ2-1; cdr3_aa: CASSPGQRSSYNEQFF
v_call: TRBV19; j_call: TRBJ1-4; cdr3_aa: CASSDGQGVSHEKLFF
v_call: TRBV7-9; j_call: TRBJ2-3; cdr3_aa: CASSFKGVGIARADTQYF
v_call: TRBV28; j_call: TRBJ2-2; cdr3_aa: CASSFGLAGSNTGELFF
v_call: TRBV9; j_call: TRBJ1-4; cdr3_aa: CASSVVSGGHEKLFF
v_call: TRBV30; j_call: TRBJ1-4; cdr3_aa: CAWSPGHYEKLFF
v_call: TRBV5-1; j_call: TRBJ2-3; cdr3_aa: CASSLIPGQGTDTQYF
v_call: TRBV14; j_call: TRBJ1-3; cdr3_aa: CASSPPGGAGNTIYF
v_call: TRBV28; j_call: TRBJ2-7; cdr3_aa: CATREYEQYF